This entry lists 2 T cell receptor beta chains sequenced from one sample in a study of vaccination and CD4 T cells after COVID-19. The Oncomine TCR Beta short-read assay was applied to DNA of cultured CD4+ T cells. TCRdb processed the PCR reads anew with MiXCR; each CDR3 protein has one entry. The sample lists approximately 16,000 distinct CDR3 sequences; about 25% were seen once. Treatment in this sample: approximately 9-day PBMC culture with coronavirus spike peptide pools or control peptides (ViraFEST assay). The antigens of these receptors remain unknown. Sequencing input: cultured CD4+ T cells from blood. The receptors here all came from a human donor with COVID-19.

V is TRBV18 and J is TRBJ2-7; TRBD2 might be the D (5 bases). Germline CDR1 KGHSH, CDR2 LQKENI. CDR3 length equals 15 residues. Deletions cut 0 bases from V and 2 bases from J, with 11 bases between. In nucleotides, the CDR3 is TGTGCCAGCTCACCACCGTCGCGGGCCCCCTACGAGCAGTACTTC. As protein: CASSPPSRAPYEQYF.

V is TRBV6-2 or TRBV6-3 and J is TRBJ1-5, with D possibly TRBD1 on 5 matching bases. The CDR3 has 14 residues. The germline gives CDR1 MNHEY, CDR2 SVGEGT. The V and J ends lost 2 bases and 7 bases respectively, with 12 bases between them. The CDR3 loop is CASSYRGEGQPQHF. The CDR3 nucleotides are TGTGCCAGCAGTTACAGAGGGGAAGGACAGCCCCAGCATTTT.